The following is a T cell receptor beta chain sequence with its context. What this receptor recognizes is not known. No base quality information exists; no much larger clone differs at one position. V is cut by 1 base and J by 0 bases, and the space between the germline ends is 14 bases. The CDR3 runs 16 residues from the cysteine to the phenylalanine. Only the CDR3 DNA is retained, 48 bases long and in frame from the first base. The CDR1 and CDR2 encoded by the germline V gene are SGHRS and YFSETQ. The sample comes from a study of blood T cell repertoires in COVID-19 (TCRdb year 2020). For the study in its entirety: Samples from collaborators originated in the United States, Italy and Spain and spanned both the acute and convalescent phases of COVID-19. The repertoires were released in a freely available public database intended as a resource for research on the immune response to SARS-CoV-2. Deeply sampled blood TCRbeta repertoires from subjects exposed to, actively infected with, or recovered from COVID-19 were included in the dataset. HLA class I and class II types, where available, came from metadata supplied by the sample provider rather than from assay-based typing. Samples came from the ongoing ImmuneRACE study (first 160 participants) plus 1,254 subjects from 6 global collaborators. The material from the prospective study consisted of cDNA or gDNA derived from T cells, B-cell-depleted T cells, or PBMCs. A de-identified subject ID, COVID-19 status, age in years and sex were almost always included in the sample metadata.

Whole blood was collected in K2EDTA tubes by collaborating institutions according to the institutions' own protocols. For TCRbeta analysis, collaborator samples were shipped as frozen whole blood, as isolated PBMCs, or as DNA extracted from either sample type. Beyond this particular receptor, the publication reports: The quantity of clinical and demographic metadata differed by source and by participant and was supplied without curation.

TCRbeta CDR3 regions were amplified from genomic DNA using the immunoSEQ Assay, a bias-controlled multiplex PCR. In the paper's pipeline: Nucleated cell counts per sample were estimated from amplification of reference gene primers within the assay. Sequence reads were collapsed and filtered to measure the absolute abundance of every unique TCRbeta CDR3 rearrangement. For each sample, productive Simpson clonality was calculated by taking the square root of Simpson's diversity index across productive rearrangements. The immuneACCESS repertoire file appears here via TCRdb, limited to in-frame rearrangements. These files lack a portion of the clones; in checked studies, under half of the deficit traces to unresolved V genes, and the cause of the others is not known. V and J calls plus clone size are reproduced from that table; the DNA served to infer D and trimming. The sample has roughly 170,000 clones on record, approximately 84% of them singletons. 5.5% to 7.5% of the sample goes to the ten largest clones.

The V and J genes are TRBV5-1 and TRBJ2-7, with a tentative D gene TRBD2 over 7 matching bases. The receptor comes from a human donor in a cohort sampled during active COVID-19. Sequenced: peripheral blood. The encoded CDR3 is CASSLSAGAPSYEQYF. The nucleotide sequence reads TGCGCCAGCAGCTTGTCTGCGGGGGCCCCCTCCTACGAGCAGTACTTC.